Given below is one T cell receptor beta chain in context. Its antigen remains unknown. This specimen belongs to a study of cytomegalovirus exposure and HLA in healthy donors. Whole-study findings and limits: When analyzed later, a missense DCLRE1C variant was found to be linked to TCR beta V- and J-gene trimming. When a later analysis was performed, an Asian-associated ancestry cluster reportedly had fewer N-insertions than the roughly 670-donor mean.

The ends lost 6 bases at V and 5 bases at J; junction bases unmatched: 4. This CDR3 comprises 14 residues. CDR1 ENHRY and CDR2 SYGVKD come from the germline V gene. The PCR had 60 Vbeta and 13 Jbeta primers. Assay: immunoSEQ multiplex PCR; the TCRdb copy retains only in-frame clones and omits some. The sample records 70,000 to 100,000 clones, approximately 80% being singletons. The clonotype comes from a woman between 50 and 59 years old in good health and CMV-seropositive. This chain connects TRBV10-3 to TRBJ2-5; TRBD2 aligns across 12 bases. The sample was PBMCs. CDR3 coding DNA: TGTGCCATCAGCCGACTAGCGGGGGAGGAGACCCAGTACTTC. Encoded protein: CAISRLAGEETQYF.